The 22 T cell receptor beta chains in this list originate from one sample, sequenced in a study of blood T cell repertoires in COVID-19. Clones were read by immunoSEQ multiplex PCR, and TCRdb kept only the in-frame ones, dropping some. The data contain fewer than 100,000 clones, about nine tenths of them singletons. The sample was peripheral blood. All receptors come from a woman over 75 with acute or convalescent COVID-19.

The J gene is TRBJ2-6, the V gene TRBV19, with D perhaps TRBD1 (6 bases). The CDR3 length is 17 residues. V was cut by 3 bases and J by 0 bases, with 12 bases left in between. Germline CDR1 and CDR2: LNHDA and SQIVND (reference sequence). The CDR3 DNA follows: TGTGCCAGTAGTATCCTGACAGGCCGCTCTGGGGCCAACGTCCTGACTTTC. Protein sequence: CASSILTGRSGANVLTF.

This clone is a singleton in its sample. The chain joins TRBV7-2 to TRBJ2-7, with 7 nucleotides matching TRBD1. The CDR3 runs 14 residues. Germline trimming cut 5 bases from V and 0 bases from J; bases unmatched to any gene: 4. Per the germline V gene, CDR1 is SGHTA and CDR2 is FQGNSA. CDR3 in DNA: TGTGCCAGCAGCCTGACAGGGCTCTCCTACGAGCAGTACTTC. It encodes CASSLTGLSYEQYF.

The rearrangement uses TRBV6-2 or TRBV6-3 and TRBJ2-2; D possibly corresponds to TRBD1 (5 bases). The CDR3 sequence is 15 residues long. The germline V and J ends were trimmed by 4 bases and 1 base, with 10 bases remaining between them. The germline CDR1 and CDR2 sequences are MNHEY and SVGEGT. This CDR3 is CASSWTPLNTGELFF. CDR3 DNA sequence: TGTGCCAGCAGTTGGACACCCTTGAACACCGGGGAGCTGTTTTTT.

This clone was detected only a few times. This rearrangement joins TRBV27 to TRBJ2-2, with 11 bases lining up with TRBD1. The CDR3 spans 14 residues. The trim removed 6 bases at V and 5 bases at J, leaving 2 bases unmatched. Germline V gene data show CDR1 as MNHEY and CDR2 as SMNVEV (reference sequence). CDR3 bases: TGTGCCAGCAGGGGGACAGGGGGAACCGGGGAGCTGTTTTTT. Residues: CASRGTGGTGELFF.

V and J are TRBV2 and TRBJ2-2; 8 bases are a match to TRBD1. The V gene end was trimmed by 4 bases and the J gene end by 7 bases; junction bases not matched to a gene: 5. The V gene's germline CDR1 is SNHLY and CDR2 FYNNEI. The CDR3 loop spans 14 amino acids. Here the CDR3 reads CASSGTGLIGELFF. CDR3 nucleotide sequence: TGTGCCAGCAGTGGGACAGGGCTAATCGGGGAGCTGTTTTTT.

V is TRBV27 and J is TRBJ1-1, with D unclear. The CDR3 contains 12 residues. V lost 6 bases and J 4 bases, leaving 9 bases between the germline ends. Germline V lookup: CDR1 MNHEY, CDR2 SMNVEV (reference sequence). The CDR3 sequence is CASRSGGTEAFF. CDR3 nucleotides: TGTGCCAGCAGATCGGGAGGCACTGAAGCTTTCTTT.

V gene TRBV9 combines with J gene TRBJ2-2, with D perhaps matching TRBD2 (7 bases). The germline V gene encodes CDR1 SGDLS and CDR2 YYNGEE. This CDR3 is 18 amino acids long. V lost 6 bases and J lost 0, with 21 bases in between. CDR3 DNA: TGTGCCAGCACAGATCTTGGGGGGGCCCAAACGAACACCGGGGAGCTGTTTTTT. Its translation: CASTDLGGAQTNTGELFF.

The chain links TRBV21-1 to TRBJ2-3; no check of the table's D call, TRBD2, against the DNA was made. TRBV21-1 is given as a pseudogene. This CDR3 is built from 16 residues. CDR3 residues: CASSKETEKATDTQYF. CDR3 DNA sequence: TGTGCCAGCAGCAAAGAAACGGAGAAAGCCACAGATACGCAGTATTTT.

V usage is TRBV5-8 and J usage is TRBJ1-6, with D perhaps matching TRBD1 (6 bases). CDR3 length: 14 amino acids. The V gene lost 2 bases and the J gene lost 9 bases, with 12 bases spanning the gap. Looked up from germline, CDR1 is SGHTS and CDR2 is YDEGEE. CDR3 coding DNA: TGTGCCAGCAGCTTAACAGGGTTTCGTTCACCCCTCCACTTT. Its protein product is CASSLTGFRSPLHF.

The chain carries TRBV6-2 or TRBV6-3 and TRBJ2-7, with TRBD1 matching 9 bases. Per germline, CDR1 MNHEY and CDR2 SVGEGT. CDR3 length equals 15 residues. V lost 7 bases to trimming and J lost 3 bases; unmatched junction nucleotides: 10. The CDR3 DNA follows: TGTGCCAGCACCCCGATGAGACAGGGGGTCTACGAGCAGTACTTC. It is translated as CASTPMRQGVYEQYF.

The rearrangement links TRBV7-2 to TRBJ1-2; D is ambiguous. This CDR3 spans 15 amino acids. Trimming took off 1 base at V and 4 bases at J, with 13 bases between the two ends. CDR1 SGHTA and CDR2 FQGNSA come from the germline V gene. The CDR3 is CASSLDSRTSYGYTF. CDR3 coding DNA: TGTGCCAGCAGCTTAGACAGCCGTACTTCCTATGGCTACACCTTC.

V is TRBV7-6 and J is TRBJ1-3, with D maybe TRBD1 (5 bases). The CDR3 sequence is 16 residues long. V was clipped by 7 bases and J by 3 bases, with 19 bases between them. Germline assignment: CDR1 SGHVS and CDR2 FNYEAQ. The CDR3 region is CASTPRPGFGGNTIYF. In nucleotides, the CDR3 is TGTGCCAGCACCCCCCGCCCAGGGTTTGGTGGAAACACCATATATTTT.

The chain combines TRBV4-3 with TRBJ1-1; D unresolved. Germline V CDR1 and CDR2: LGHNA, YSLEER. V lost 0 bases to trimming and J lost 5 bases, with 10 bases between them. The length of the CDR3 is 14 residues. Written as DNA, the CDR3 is TGCGCCAGCAGCCAAGAAGGGCGGGGAACTGAAGCTTTCTTT. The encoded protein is CASSQEGRGTEAFF.

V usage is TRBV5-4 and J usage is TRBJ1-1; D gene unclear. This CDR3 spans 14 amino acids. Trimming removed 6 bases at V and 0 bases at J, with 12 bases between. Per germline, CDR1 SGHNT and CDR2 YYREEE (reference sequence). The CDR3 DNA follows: TGTGCCAGCACTACGACGGGGTTGAACACTGAAGCTTTCTTT. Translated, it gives CASTTTGLNTEAFF.

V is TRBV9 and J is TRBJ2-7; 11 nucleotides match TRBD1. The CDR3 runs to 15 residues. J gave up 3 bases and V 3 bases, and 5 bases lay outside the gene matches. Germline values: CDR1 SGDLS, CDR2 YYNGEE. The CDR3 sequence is CASSEGQGGYYEQYF. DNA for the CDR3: TGTGCCAGCAGCGAGGGACAGGGGGGATACTACGAGCAGTACTTC.

DNA for the CDR3: TGTGCCAGCAGTGAACGGGGTACTCAGCCCCAGCATTTT. Translated, it gives CASSERGTQPQHF. V is TRBV6-1 and J is TRBJ1-5; no definite D call. The CDR3 runs 13 residues. The V gene's germline CDR1 is MNHNS and CDR2 SASEGT. The V gene lost 2 bases and the J gene lost 6 bases, with 8 bases spanning the gap.

Here the CDR3 reads CASSTGFSGNTIYF. CDR3 nucleotide sequence: TGTGCCAGCAGTACAGGTTTCTCTGGAAACACCATATATTTT. The chain joins TRBV28 to TRBJ1-3; D is possibly TRBD1 (5 bases). Per the germline V gene, CDR1 is MDHEN and CDR2 is SYDVKM. The CDR3 sequence is 14 residues long. Trimming removed 5 bases at V and 0 bases at J, with 8 bases between.

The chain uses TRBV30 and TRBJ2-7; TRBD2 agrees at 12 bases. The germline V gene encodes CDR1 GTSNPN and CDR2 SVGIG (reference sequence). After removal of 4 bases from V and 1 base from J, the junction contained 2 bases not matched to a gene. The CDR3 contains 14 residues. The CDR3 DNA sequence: TGTGCCTGGACTAGCGGGAGGGGATCCTACGAGCAGTACTTC. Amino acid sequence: CAWTSGRGSYEQYF.

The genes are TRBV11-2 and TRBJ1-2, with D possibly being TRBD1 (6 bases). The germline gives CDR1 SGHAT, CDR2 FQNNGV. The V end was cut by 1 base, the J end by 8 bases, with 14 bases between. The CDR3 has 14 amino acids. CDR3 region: CASSLVGGGGGYTF. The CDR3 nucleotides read TGTGCCAGCAGCTTAGTTGGCGGGGGCGGGGGCTACACCTTC.

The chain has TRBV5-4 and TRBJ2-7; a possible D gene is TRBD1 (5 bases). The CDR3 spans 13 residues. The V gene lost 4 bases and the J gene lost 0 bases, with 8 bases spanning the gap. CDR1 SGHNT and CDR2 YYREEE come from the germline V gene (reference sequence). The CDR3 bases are TGTGCCAGCAGCCGACAGAGCTCCTACGAGCAGTACTTC. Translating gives CASSRQSSYEQYF.

The CDR3 region has the DNA TGTGCCAGCAGTTTATCGGCTCCCGAGTGGGGGGGAACCGGGGAGCTGTTTTTT. Translating it yields CASSLSAPEWGGTGELFF. This chain uses TRBV27 with TRBJ2-2; TRBD2 agrees at 7 bases. The germline gives CDR1 MNHEY, CDR2 SMNVEV (reference sequence). The ends lost 0 bases at V and 5 bases at J; junction bases unmatched: 12. CDR3 length: 18 amino acids.

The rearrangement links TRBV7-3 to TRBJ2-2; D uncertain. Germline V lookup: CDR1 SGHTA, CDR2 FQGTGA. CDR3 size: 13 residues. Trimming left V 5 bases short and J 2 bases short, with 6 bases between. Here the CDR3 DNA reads TGTGCCAGCAGCCGGGTCAACACCGGGGAGCTGTTTTTT. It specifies CASSRVNTGELFF.